These T cell receptor beta chains were read from a single sample in a study of blood T cells in healthy people across ages. TCRdb re-derived calls from the 5' RACE reads in MiXCR, one entry per CDR3 protein. The sample includes approximately 810,000 distinct CDR3 sequences, 25% to 30% of them seen just once. Material: blood. The receptors were sampled from a woman of 80 years or more in good health. Each CDR3 is given without its conserved first and last residue.

len,v_gene,CDR3aa
12,TRBV6-1,ASWTGGLYNEQF
12,TRBV12-3/TRBV12-4,ASSNNRGNQPQH
12,TRBV24-1,AASDAGEGEGYT
14,TRBV19,ASSIVKLATGNEQF
13,TRBV7-9,ASTGPKQSVDGYT
12,TRBV28,ASSSPDSPETQY
12,TRBV12-3/TRBV12-4,ASSPSIRNTEAF
13,TRBV18,ASSHAGHEWETQY
13,TRBV3-1,ASSHGTSGGPSEF
10,TRBV20-1,SAGRKEETQY
13,TRBV7-6,ASSLSSGGPYEQY